One and the same sample provided the 7 T cell receptor beta chains below, sequenced in a study of blood T cell repertoires in COVID-19. Assay used: immunoSEQ multiplex PCR; TCRdb lists only in-frame clones, some missing. The data hold roughly 260,000 clones, with 90% observed a single time. Sequences were obtained from peripheral blood. The receptor source for this set is a woman in her thirties or forties with acute or convalescent COVID-19.

The chain combines TRBV9 with TRBJ2-3; 8 positions match TRBD2. The J segment lost 4 bases and the V segment lost 4 bases, leaving 11 bases of the junction unmatched. The CDR3 totals 16 residues. Germline CDR1 SGDLS, CDR2 YYNGEE. The CDR3 DNA reads TGTGCCAGCAGCCCGACCCGGGGGGGAGTGTCAGATACGCAGTATTTT. Translating it yields CASSPTRGGVSDTQYF.

This chain uses TRBV29-1 with TRBJ1-2, with 10 bases fitting TRBD1. Germline-derived CDR1 and CDR2 are SQVTM and ANQGSEA. CDR3 length: 13 residues. The V gene end was trimmed by 6 bases and the J gene end by 8 bases; junction bases not matched to a gene: 9. The CDR3 DNA follows: TGCAGCGTCACCGGGACAGGGGTTGGCGGCTACACCTTC. It yields the protein CSVTGTGVGGYTF. Supplemented by reference TRBV29-1 and TRBJ1-2, the full variable domain reads SAVISQKPSRDICQRGTSLTIQCQVDSQVTMMFWYRQQPGQSLTLIATANQGSEATYESGFVIDKFPISRPNLTFSTLTVSNMSPEDSSIYLCSVTGTGVGGYTFGSGTRLTVV.

The chain has TRBV24-1 and TRBJ2-3; 12 bases line up with TRBD2. This CDR3 has 16 residues. Losses at the gene ends were 3 bases for V and 5 bases for J; bases not matched to a gene: 5. Germline loops: CDR1 KGHDR, CDR2 SFDVKD. As DNA, the CDR3 is TGTGCCACCAGTGATAGGAGGACTAGCGGGGAAGATACGCAGTATTTT. Amino acid sequence: CATSDRRTSGEDTQYF.

The V and J genes are TRBV15 and TRBJ1-3; 7 bases fit TRBD1. Germline V lookup: CDR1 LNHNV, CDR2 YYDKDF (reference sequence). The CDR3 contains 16 residues. The V segment lost 3 bases and the J segment 4 bases; nucleotides outside the gene matches: 9. This CDR3 reads CATSRRQGSGGNTIYF. The CDR3 DNA follows: TGTGCCACCAGCAGGAGACAGGGTTCGGGCGGAAACACCATATATTTT.

This chain links TRBV6-4 with TRBJ1-5; D remains ambiguous. This CDR3 has 13 residues. Trimming took 3 bases from V and 6 from J, leaving 9 bases between them. Germline V gene lookup returns CDR1 MRHNA and CDR2 SNTAGT. The CDR3 here is CASSEQEAQPQHF. The CDR3 coding sequence is TGTGCCAGCAGTGAGCAGGAGGCTCAGCCCCAGCATTTT.

The rearrangement links TRBV10-3 to TRBJ1-1; the D gene is possibly TRBD1 (6 bases). The CDR3 extends over 14 amino acids. V lost 3 bases, J lost 1 base, and 9 bases lay in between. Looked up from germline, CDR1 is ENHRY and CDR2 is SYGVKD. CDR3 DNA: TGTGCCATCAGTGAAACAGGGCCGAACACTGAAGCTTTCTTT. Translating gives CAISETGPNTEAFF.

The chain recombines TRBV6-1 with TRBJ2-7; D might be TRBD1 (5 bases). Germline V gene sequence: CDR1 MNHNS, CDR2 SASEGT. V was clipped by 1 base and J by 6 bases, with 16 bases between them. This CDR3 is 15 amino acids long. Written as DNA, the CDR3 is TGTGCCAGCAGTGAAGGAAGGAATCGCAGGGTCGAGCAGTACGTC. Translation gives CASSEGRNRRVEQYV.